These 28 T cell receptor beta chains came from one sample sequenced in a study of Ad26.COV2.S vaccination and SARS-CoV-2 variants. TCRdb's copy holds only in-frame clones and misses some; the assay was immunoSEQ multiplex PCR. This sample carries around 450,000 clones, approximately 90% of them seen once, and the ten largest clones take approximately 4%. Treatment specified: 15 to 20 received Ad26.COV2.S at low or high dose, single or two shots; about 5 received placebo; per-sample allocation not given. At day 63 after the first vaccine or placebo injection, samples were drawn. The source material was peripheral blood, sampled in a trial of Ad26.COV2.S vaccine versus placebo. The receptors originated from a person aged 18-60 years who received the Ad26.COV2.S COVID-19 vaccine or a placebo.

CDR3 in DNA: TGCAGCGTTGAAAGGCCGGGGGCTGGGTCGTCTCGCTACGAGCAGTACTTC. Translated: CSVERPGAGSSRYEQYF. This sequence joins TRBV29-1 and TRBJ2-7; D is possibly TRBD1 or TRBD2 (6 bases each). Trimming took 2 bases from V and 3 from J, leaving 23 bases between them. CDR3 length: 17 amino acids. Germline V gene sequence: CDR1 SQVTM, CDR2 ANQGSEA.

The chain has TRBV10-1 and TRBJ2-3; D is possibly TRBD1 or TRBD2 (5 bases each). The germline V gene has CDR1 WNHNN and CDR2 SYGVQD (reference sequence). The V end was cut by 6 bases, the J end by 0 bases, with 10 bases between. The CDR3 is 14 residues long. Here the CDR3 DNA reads TGCGCCAGCAGCCTCGGGACCAGCACAGATACGCAGTATTTT. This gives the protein CASSLGTSTDTQYF.

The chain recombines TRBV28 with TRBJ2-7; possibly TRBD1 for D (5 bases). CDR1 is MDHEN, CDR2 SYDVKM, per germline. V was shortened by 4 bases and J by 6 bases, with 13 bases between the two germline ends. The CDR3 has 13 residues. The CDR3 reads CASSYPTGLEQYF. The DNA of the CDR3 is TGTGCCAGCAGTTACCCTACAGGCCTCGAGCAGTACTTC.

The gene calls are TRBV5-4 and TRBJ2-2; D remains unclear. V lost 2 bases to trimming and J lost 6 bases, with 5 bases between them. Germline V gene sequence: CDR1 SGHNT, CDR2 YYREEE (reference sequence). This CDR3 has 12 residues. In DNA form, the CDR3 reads TGTGCCAGCAGCTTTAGGTCCGGGGAGCTGTTTTTT. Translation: CASSFRSGELFF.

In DNA, the CDR3 is TGTGCCAGCAGTCCGGGAGGCTCTGGAAACACCATATATTTT. Residues: CASSPGGSGNTIYF. The genes are TRBV6-5 and TRBJ1-3; D not resolved. Trimming cost V 5 bases and J 0 bases, with 8 bases left between them. The CDR3 runs 14 residues. From germline, CDR1 is MNHEY and CDR2 SVGAGI.

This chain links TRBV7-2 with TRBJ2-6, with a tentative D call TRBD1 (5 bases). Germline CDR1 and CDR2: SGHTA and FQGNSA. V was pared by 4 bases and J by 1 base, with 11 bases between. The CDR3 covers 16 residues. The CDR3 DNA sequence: TGTGCCAGCAGCTCTGGAAGGGGTTCTGGGGCCAACGTCCTGACTTTC. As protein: CASSSGRGSGANVLTF.

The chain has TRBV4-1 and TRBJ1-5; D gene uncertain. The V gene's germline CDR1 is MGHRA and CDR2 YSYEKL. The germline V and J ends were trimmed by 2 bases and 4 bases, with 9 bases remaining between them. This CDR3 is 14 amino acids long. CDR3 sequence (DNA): TGCGCCAGCAGCCAAACAGTTATGAATCAGCCCCAGCATTTT. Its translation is CASSQTVMNQPQHF.

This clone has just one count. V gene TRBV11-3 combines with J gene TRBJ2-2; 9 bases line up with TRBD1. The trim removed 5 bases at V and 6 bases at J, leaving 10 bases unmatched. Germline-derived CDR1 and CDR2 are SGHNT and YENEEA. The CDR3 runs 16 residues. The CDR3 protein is CASSPTGGRSSGELFF. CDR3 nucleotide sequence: TGTGCCAGCAGCCCCACAGGGGGCCGCTCGTCCGGGGAGCTGTTTTTT.

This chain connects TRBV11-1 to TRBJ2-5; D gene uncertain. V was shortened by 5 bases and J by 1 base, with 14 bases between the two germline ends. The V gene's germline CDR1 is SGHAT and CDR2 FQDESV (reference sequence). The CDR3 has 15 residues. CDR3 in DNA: TGTGCCAGCAGCCTAAGAGCCAGTTTCCAAGAGACCCAGTACTTC. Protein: CASSLRASFQETQYF.

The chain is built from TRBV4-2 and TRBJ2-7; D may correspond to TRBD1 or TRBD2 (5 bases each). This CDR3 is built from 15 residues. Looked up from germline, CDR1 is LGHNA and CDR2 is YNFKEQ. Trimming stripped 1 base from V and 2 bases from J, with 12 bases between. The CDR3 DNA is TGTGCCAGCAGCCAAGCGGGACCTGCTACCTACGAGCAGTACTTC. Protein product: CASSQAGPATYEQYF.

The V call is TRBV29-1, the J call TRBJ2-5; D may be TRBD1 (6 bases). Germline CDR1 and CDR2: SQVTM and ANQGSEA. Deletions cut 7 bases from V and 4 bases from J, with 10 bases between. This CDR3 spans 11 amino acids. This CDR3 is CSDRVGETQYF. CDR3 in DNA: TGCAGCGACAGGGTTGGAGAGACCCAGTACTTC.

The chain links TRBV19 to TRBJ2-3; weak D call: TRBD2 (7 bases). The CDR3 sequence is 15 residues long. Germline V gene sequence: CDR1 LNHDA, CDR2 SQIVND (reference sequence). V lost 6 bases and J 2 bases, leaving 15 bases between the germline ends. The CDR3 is CASSPRGQSTDTQYF. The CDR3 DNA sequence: TGTGCCAGTAGCCCGCGGGGGCAGTCCACAGATACGCAGTATTTT. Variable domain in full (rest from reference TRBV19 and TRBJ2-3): DGGITQSPKYLFRKEGQNVTLSCEQNLNHDAMYWYRQDPGQGLRLIYYSQIVNDFQKGDIAEGYSVSREKKESFPLTVTSAQKNPTAFYLCASSPRGQSTDTQYFGPGTRLTVL.

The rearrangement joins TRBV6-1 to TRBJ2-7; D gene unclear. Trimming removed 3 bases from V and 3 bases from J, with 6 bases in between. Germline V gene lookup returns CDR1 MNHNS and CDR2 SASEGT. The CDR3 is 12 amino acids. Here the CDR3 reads CASSDLGYEQYF. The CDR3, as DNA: TGTGCCAGCAGTGACCTGGGCTACGAGCAGTACTTC.

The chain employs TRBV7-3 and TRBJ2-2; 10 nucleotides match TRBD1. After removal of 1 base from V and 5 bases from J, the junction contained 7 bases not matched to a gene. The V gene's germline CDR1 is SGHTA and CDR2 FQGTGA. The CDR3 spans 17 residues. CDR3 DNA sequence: TGTGCCAGCAGCTTAAGACCGGGACAGGGGTTGACCGGGGAGCTGTTTTTT. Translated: CASSLRPGQGLTGELFF.

CDR3 sequence reads: CASSPPLGGDNEQFF. The CDR3 nucleotides read TGTGCCAGCAGTCCCCCCCTCGGGGGTGACAATGAGCAGTTCTTC. This sequence joins TRBV6-5 and TRBJ2-1, with D possibly TRBD2 on 6 matching bases. The CDR3 loop spans 15 amino acids. Germline V gene data show CDR1 as MNHEY and CDR2 as SVGAGI. V was clipped by 5 bases and J by 5 bases, with 16 bases between them.

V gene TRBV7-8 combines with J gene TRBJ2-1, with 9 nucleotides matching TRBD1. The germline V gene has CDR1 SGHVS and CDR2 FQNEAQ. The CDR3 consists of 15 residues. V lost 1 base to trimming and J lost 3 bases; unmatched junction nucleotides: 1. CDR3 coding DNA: TGTGCCAGCAGCTTAGGGGGACAGGGCTACAATGAGCAGTTCTTC. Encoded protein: CASSLGGQGYNEQFF.

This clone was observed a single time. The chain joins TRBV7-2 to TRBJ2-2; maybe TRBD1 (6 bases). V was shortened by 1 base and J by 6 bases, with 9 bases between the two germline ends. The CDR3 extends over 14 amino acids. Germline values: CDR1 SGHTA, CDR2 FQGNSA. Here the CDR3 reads CASSLEGVAGELFF. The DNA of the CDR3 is TGTGCCAGCAGCTTAGAGGGGGTTGCCGGGGAGCTGTTTTTT.

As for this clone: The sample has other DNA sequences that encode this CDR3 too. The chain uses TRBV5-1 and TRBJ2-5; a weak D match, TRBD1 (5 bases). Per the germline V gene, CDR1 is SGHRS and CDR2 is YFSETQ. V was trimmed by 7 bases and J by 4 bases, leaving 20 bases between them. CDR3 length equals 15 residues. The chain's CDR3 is CASRPSRDRLETQYF. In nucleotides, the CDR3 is TGCGCCAGCCGGCCGTCCCGAGACAGACTAGAGACCCAGTACTTC.

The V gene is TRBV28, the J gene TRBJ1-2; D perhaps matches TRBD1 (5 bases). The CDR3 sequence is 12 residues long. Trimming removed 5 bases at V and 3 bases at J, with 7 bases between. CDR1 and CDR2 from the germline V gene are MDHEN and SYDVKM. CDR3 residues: CASSTGDYGYTF. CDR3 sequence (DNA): TGTGCCAGCAGTACGGGGGACTATGGCTACACCTTC.

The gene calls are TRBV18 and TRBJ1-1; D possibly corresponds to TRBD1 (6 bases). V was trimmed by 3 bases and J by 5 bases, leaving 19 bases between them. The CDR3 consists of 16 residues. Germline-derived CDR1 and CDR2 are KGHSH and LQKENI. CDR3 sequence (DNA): TGTGCCAGCTCACCCACCCAGGTTGCAGGGGTTACTGAAGCTTTCTTT. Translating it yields CASSPTQVAGVTEAFF.

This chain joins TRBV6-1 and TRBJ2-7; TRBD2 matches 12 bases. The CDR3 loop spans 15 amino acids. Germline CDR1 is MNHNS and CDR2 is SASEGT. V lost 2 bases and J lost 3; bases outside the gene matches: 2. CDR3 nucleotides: TGTGCCAGCAGTGAACCGACTAGCGGGGGCTACGAGCAGTACTTC. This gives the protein CASSEPTSGGYEQYF.

This chain's CDR3 is CASSSGTGLFQPQHF. DNA for the CDR3: TGTGCCAGCAGCTCCGGGACCGGGTTATTTCAGCCCCAGCATTTT. This rearrangement joins TRBV6-2 or TRBV6-3 to TRBJ1-5, with D perhaps matching TRBD1 (5 bases). CDR1 MNHEY and CDR2 SVGEGT come from the germline V gene. There are 15 residues in the CDR3. V was shortened by 6 bases and J by 6 bases, with 18 bases between the two germline ends.

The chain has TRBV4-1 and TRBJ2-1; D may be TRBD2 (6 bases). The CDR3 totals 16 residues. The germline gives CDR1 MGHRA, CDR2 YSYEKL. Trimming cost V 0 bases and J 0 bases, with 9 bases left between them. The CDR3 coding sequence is TGCGCCAGCAGCCAAGAGGGACTGAACTCCTACAATGAGCAGTTCTTC. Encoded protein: CASSQEGLNSYNEQFF.

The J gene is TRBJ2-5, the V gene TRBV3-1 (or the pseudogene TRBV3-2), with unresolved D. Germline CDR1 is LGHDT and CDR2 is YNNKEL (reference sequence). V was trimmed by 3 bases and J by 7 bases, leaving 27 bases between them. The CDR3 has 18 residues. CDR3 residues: CASSQSPRDPRSFGTQYF. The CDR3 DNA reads TGTGCCAGCAGCCAGAGCCCGCGTGACCCAAGGTCTTTCGGGACCCAGTACTTC.

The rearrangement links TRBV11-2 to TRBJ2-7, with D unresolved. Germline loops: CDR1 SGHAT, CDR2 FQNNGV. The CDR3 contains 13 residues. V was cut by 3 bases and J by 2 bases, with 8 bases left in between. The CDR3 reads CASSFFSAYEQYF. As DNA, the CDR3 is TGTGCCAGCAGCTTCTTTTCGGCCTACGAGCAGTACTTC.

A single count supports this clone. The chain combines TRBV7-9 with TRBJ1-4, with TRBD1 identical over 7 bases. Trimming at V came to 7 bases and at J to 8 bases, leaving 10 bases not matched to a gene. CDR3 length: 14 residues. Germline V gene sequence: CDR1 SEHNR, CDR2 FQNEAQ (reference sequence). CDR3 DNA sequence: TGTGCCAGCAACTCCGGGACAGTTTTAGAAAAACTGTTTTTT. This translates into CASNSGTVLEKLFF.

The chain's CDR3 is CASRLTKGQEGYTF. In DNA, the CDR3 is TGTGCAAGTCGCTTAACTAAGGGTCAGGAAGGCTACACCTTC. The V call is TRBV12-2, the J call TRBJ1-2. TRBV12-2 is a known pseudogene. The CDR3 has 14 amino acids.

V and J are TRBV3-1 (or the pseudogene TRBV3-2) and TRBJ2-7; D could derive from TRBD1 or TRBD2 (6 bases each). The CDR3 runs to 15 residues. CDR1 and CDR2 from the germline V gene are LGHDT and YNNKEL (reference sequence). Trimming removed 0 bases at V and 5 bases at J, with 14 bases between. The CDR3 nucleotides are TGTGCCAGCAGCCAAGAGTTCGGGGGCGGTCACGAGCAGTACTTC. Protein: CASSQEFGGGHEQYF.